This TCR beta chain was found in a study of blood T cells in healthy people across ages. A second PCR of about 7 to 12 cycles used a sample-barcoded 5' primer and a J-beta primer mix. One entry per CDR3 protein, called by TCRdb with MiXCR from the 5' RACE reads. This table has about 1,500,000 distinct CDR3 sequences, 42% appearing once. The V gene's germline CDR1 is SGHDT and CDR2 YYEEEE. V lost 5 bases to trimming and J lost 0 bases, with 12 bases between them. This CDR3 spans 16 amino acids. The chain joins TRBV5-6 to TRBJ1-6; D is ambiguous. The source of this sequence is a young woman in good health. Input material: blood. The CDR3 protein is CASRPALSSYNSPLHF. In nucleotides, the CDR3 is TGTGCCAGCAGACCAGCGCTTAGCTCCTATAATTCACCCCTCCACTTT.